These 7 T cell receptor beta chains share one sample of origin, sequenced in a study of response to subunit inactivated influenza vaccine (dated by TCRdb to 2016 to 2019). Library preparation used RT-PCR. The sample was run on an Illumina HiSeq 2500. TCRdb passed the public sequencing reads through fastp at Q25 and MiXCR, retaining productive beta sequences. Every entry covers one CDR3 protein and lists the most common genes and DNA from its rows. The sample has 500,000 or so distinct CDR3 sequences on record, approximately 11% of them singletons. The top ten clones comprise more than 10% of the sample. The time point label of this sample denotes: approximately 40 days after influenza vaccine administration. Sample: PBMCs from blood, taken 35 to 45 days after vaccination. The receptors originated from a man between 45 and 60 years old who received an inactivated influenza vaccine. Donor details come from another sample of the same person, matched by shared clones.

The sample holds many counts of this clonotype. The chain is built from TRBV29-1 and TRBJ2-3; D may be TRBD1 or TRBD2 (7 bases each). Germline CDR1 SQVTM, CDR2 ANQGSEA. The CDR3 contains 14 residues. V was shortened by 6 bases and J by 1 base, with 14 bases between the two germline ends. DNA of the CDR3: TGCAGCGTCGAGACAGGGAGGGGCACAGATACGCAGTATTTT. It specifies CSVETGRGTDTQYF.

This clonotype has only a few counts. The rearrangement links TRBV12-3 or TRBV12-4 to TRBJ2-5; TRBD2 agrees at 10 bases. With 6 bases clipped from V and 7 bases from J, the junction kept 8 bases outside the gene matches. This CDR3 has 14 amino acids. CDR3 protein: CASSPYKRGGTQYF. The CDR3 DNA reads as TGTGCCAGCAGCCCCTACAAGCGGGGGGGGACCCAGTACTTC.

This chain joins TRBV20-1 and TRBJ2-3; 7 bases agree with TRBD2. The CDR3 has 16 residues. V gave up 6 bases and J gave up 0 bases; unmatched junction bases: 12. Germline CDR1 and CDR2: DFQATT and SNEGSKA (reference sequence). DNA for the CDR3: TGCAGTGCACGGGGAGGGACGGCGACTAGCACAGATACGCAGTATTTT. Translating it yields CSARGGTATSTDTQYF.

This clonotype was recorded a few times. This chain links TRBV27 with TRBJ2-1; 11 bases are a match to TRBD2. The CDR3 contains 15 residues. Germline loops: CDR1 MNHEY, CDR2 SMNVEV (reference sequence). V was clipped by 5 bases and J by 7 bases; unmatched bases: 7. CDR3 in DNA: TGTGCCAGCAGTGGGACCGGGACTAGCGGTAATGAGCAGTTCTTC. Protein product: CASSGTGTSGNEQFF.

This clonotype was observed a few times. This chain joins TRBV7-6 and TRBJ2-7; D might be TRBD1 (6 bases). In germline, CDR1 is SGHVS, CDR2 FNYEAQ. This CDR3 has 15 residues. V lost 5 bases, J lost 2 bases, and 16 bases lay in between. The CDR3 is CASSKGHAEAYEQYF. The CDR3 nucleotides read TGTGCCAGCAGCAAGGGACATGCCGAGGCCTACGAGCAGTACTTC.

This clonotype was counted many times. This chain connects TRBV12-3 or TRBV12-4 to TRBJ2-2; the match to TRBD2 covers 14 bases. CDR3 length: 16 amino acids. Trimming cost V 5 bases and J 4 bases; bases outside gene matches: 3. As DNA, the CDR3 is TGTGCCAGCAGTCCGGGACTAGCGGGGGTCACCGGGGAGCTGTTTTTT. It encodes CASSPGLAGVTGELFF.

In nucleotides, the CDR3 is TGTGCCAGCAGTGTAGGGAACGGCAATCAGCCCCAGCATTTT. Protein sequence: CASSVGNGNQPQHF. The chain employs TRBV2 and TRBJ1-5; D gene unclear. The CDR3 is made up of 14 amino acids. V gave up 4 bases and J gave up 2 bases, with 9 bases separating them. Germline V gene data show CDR1 as SNHLY and CDR2 as FYNNEI.